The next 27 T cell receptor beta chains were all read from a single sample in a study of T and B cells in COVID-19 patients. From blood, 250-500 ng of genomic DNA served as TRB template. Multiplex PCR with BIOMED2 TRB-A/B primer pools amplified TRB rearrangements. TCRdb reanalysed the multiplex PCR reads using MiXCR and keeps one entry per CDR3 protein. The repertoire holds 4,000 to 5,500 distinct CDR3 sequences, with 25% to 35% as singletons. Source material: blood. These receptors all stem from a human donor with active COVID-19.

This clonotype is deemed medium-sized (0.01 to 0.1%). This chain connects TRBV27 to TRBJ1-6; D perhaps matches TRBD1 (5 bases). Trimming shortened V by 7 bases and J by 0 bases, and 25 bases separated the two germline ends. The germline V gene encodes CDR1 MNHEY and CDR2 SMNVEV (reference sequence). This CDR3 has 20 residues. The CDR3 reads CASTPAGKWSGLSYNSPLHF. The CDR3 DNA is TGTGCCAGCACCCCCGCAGGGAAGTGGTCAGGACTCTCCTATAATTCACCCCTCCACTTT.

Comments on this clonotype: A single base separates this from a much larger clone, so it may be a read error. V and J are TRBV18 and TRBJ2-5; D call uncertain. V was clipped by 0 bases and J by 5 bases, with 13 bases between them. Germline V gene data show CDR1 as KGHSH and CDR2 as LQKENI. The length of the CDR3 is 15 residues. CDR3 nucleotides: TGTGCCAGCTCACCACCGAGTCGAGGTTTCGAGACCCAGTACTTC. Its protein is CASSPPSRGFETQYF.

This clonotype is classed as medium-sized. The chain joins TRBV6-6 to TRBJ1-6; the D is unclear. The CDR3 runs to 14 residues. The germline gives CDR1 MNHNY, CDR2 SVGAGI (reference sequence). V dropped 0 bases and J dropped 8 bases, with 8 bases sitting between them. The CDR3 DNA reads TGTGCCAGCAGTTACTCTGGACGAGATTCACCCCTCCACTTT. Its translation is CASSYSGRDSPLHF.

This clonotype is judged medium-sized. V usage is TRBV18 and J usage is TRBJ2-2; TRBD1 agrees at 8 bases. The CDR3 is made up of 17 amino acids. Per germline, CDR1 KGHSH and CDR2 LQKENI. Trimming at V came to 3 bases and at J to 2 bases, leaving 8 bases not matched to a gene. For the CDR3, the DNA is TGTGCCAGCTCACCGAGGCTGCAGGGGGCAAACACCGGGGAGCTGTTTTTT. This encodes CASSPRLQGANTGELFF.

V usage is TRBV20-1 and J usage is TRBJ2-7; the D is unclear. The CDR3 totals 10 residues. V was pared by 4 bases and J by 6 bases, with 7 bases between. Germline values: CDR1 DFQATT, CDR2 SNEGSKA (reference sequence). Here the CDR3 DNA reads TGCAGTGCTAACTCACCCGAGCAGTACTTC. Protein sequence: CSANSPEQYF.

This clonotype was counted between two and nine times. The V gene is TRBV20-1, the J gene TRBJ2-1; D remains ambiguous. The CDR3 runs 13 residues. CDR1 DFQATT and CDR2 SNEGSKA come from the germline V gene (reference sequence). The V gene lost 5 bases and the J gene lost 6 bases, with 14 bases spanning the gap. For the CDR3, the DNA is TGCAGTGCTGTTGATACGAGGTTCAATGAGCAGTTCTTC. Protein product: CSAVDTRFNEQFF.

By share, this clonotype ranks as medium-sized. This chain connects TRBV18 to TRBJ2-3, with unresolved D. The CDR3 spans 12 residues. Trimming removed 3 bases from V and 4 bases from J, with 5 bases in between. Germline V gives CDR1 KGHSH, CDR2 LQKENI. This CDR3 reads CASSPAPDTQYF. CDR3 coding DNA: TGTGCCAGCTCACCGGCCCCAGATACGCAGTATTTT.

DNA of the CDR3: TGTGCCAGCAGCTTGCTTACGGGGTCCTATAATTCACCCCTCCACTTT. Translating it yields CASSLLTGSYNSPLHF. The chain has TRBV7-2 and TRBJ1-6; D is unclear. The V gene lost 3 bases and the J gene lost 1 base, with 10 bases spanning the gap. Germline V gene lookup returns CDR1 SGHTA and CDR2 FQGNSA. The CDR3 contains 16 residues.

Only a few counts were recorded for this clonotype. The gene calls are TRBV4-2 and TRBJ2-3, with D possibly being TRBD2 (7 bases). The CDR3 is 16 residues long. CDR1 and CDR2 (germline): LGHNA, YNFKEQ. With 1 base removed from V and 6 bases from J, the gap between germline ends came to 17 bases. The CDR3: CASSQVGEGGSDTQYF. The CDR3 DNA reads TGTGCCAGCAGCCAAGTTGGGGAGGGGGGCTCGGATACGCAGTATTTT.

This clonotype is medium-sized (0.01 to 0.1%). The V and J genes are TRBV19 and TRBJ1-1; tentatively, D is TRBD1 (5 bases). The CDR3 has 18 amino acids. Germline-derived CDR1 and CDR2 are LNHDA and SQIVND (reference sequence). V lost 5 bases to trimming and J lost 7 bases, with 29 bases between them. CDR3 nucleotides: TGTGCCAGTAGTCAAGCCCCGCGGGGAGCAGGGAAGATGGGTGAAGCTTTCTTT. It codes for CASSQAPRGAGKMGEAFF.

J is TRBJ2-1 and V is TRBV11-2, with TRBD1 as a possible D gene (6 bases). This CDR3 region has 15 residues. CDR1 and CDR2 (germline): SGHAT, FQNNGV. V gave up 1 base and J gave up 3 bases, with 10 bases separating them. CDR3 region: CASSLGGQYYNEQFF. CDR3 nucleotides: TGTGCCAGCAGCTTAGGGGGACAATACTACAATGAGCAGTTCTTC.

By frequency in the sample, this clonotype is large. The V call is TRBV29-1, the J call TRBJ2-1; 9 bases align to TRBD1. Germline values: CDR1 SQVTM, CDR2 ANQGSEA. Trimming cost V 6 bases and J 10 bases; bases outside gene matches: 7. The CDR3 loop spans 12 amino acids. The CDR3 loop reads CSVGGQGREQFF. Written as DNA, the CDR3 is TGCAGCGTCGGAGGACAGGGGCGCGAGCAGTTCTTC.

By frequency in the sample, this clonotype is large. The CDR3 DNA follows: TGTGCCAGCAGCTTACGACTAGCGGCTAGCACAGATACGCAGTATTTT. The encoded protein is CASSLRLAASTDTQYF. The V and J genes are TRBV11-1 and TRBJ2-3, with 9 bases identical to TRBD2. Looked up from germline, CDR1 is SGHAT and CDR2 is FQDESV (reference sequence). The CDR3 loop spans 16 amino acids. The V segment lost 2 bases and the J segment 0 bases; nucleotides outside the gene matches: 3. The whole variable domain, remainder taken from reference TRBV11-1 and TRBJ2-3, is EAEVAQSPRYKITEKSQAVAFWCDPISGHATLYWYRQILGQGPELLVQFQDESVVDDSQLPKDRFSAERLKGVDSTLKIQPAELGDSAMYLCASSLRLAASTDTQYFGPGTRLTVL.

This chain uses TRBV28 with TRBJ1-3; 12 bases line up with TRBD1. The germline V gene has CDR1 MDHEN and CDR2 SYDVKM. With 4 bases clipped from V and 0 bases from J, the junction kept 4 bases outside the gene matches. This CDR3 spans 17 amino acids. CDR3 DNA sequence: TGTGCCAGCAGTTCGGGGACAGGGGGCGTCTCTGGAAACACCATATATTTT. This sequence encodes CASSSGTGGVSGNTIYF.

The CDR3 reads CSARPSGKGTGELFF. DNA for the CDR3: TGCAGTGCTAGACCTAGCGGGAAGGGCACCGGGGAGCTGTTTTTT. V gene TRBV20-1 combines with J gene TRBJ2-2, with TRBD2 matching 9 bases. CDR1 is DFQATT, CDR2 SNEGSKA, per germline (reference sequence). The CDR3 has 15 residues. Trimming cost V 2 bases and J 4 bases; bases outside gene matches: 5.

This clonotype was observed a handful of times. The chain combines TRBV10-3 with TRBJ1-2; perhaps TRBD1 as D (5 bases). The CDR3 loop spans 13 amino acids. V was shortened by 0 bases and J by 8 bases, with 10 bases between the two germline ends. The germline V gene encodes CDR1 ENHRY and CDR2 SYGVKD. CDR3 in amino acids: CAISESMGDGYTF. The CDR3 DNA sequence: TGTGCCATCAGTGAGTCGATGGGGGACGGCTACACCTTC.

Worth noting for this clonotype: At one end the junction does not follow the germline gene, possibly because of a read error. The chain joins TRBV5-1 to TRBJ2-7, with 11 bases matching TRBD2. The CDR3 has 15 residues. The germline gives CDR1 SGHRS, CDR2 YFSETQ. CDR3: CASRRLSGGAYEQYF. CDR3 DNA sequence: TGTGCCAGCAGACGACTTAGCGGGGGGGCCTATGAGCAGTACTTC.

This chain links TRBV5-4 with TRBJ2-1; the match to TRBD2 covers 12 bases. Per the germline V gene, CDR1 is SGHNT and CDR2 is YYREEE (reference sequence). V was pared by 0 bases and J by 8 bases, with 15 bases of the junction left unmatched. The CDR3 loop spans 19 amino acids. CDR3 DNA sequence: TGTGCCAGCAGCTTGGCCGAACTAGCGGGAGGCGGGGGGTGGGATGAGCAGTTCTTC. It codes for CASSLAELAGGGGWDEQFF. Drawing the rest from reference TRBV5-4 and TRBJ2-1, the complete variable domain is ETGVTQSPTHLIKTRGQQVTLRCSSQSGHNTVSWYQQALGQGPQFIFQYYREEENGRGNFPPRFSGLQFPNYSSELNVNALELDDSALYLCASSLAELAGGGGWDEQFFGPGTRLTVL.

CDR3 nucleotides: TGTGCCAGCAGTCTTTCACAGGCGTGGAGTGGTGGCTACACCTTC. Translated: CASSLSQAWSGGYTF. The chain recombines TRBV6-2 or TRBV6-3 with TRBJ1-2; TRBD1 might be the D (5 bases). Trimming removed 5 bases from V and 7 bases from J, with 20 bases in between. CDR1 MNHEY and CDR2 SVGEGT come from the germline V gene. CDR3 length equals 15 residues.

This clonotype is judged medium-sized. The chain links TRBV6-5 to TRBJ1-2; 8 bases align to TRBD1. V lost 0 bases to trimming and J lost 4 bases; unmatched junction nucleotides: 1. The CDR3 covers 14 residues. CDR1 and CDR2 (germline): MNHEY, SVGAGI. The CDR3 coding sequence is TGTGCCAGCAGTTACTCCGGACAGGGCTATGGCTACACCTTC. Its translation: CASSYSGQGYGYTF.

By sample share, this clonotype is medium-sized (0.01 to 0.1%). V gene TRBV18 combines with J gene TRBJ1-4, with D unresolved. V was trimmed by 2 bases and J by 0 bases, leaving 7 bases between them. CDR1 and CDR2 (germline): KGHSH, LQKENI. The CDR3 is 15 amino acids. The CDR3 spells CASSPVTATNEKLFF. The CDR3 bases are TGTGCCAGCTCACCAGTAACAGCAACTAATGAAAAACTGTTTTTT.

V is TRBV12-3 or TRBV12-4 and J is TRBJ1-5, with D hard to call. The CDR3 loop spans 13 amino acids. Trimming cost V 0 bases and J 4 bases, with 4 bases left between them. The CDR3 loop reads CASSLAGNQPQHF. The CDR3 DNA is TGTGCCAGCAGTTTAGCAGGGAATCAGCCCCAGCATTTT.

The CDR3 bases are TGTGCCAGCAGCAAGAGCCCCGCGGGTATAAATGAAAAACTGTTTTTT. This encodes CASSKSPAGINEKLFF. The chain couples TRBV6-5 to TRBJ1-4; D is undetermined. Per germline, CDR1 MNHEY and CDR2 SVGAGI. V dropped 6 bases and J dropped 5 bases, with 19 bases sitting between them. The CDR3 is made up of 16 amino acids.

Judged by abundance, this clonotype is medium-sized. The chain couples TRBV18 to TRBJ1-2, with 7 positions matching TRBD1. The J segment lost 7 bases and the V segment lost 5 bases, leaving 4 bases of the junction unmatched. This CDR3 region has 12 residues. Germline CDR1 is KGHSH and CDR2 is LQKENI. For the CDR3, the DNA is TGTGCCAGCTCAGGTGCAGGGGGTGGCTACACCTTC. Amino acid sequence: CASSGAGGGYTF.

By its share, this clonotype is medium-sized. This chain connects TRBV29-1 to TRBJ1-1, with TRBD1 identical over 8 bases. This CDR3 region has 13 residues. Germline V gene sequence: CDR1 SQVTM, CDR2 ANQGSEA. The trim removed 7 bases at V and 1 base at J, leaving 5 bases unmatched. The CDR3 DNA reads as TGCAGCGCCTCGGGACAGGCGAACACTGAAGCTTTCTTT. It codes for CSASGQANTEAFF.

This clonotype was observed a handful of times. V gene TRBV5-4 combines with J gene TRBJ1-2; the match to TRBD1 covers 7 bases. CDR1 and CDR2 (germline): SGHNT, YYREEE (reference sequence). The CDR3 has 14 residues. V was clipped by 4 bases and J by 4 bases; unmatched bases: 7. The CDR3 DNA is TGTGCCAGCAGCCGACAGGGACGGTTCTATGGCTACACCTTC. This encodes CASSRQGRFYGYTF.

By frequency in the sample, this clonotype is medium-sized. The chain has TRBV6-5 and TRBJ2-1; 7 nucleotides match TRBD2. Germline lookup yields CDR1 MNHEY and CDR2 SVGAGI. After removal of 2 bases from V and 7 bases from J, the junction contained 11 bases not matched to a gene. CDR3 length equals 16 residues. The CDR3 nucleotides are TGTGCCAGCAGTTACGACGGGCGGGAGTATCAGAATGAGCAGTTCTTC. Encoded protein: CASSYDGREYQNEQFF.